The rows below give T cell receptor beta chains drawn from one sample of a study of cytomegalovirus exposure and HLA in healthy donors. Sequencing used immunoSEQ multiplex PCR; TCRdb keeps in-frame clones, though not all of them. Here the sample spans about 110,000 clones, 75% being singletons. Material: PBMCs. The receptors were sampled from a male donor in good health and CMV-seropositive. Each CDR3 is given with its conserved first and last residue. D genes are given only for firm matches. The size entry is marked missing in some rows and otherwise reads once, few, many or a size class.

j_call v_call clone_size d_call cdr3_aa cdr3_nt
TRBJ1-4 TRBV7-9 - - CASSSGAGAGEKLFF TGTGCCAGCAGCTCCGGGGCAGGGGCGGGTGAAAAACTGTTTTTT
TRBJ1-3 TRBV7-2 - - CASSLGGIEGNTIYF TGTGCCAGCAGCTTAGGAGGAATCGAAGGAAACACCATATATTTT
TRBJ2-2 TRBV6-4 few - CASSSGVTGELFF TGTGCCAGCAGCTCAGGGGTCACCGGGGAGCTGTTTTTT
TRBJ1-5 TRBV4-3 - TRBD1 CASSQDLLALVDRGNQPQHF TGCGCCAGCAGCCAAGATTTACTAGCATTGGTAGACAGGGGTAATCAGCCCCAGCATTTT
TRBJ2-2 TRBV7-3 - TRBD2 CASSPLAGPGELFF TGTGCCAGCAGCCCACTAGCGGGTCCCGGGGAGCTGTTTTTT
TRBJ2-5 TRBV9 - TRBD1 CASSDGTGGVRETQYF TGTGCCAGCAGCGACGGGACAGGGGGTGTACGAGAGACCCAGTACTTC
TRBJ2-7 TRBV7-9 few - CASSNSGGSYEQYF TGTGCCAGCAGTAACTCCGGGGGATCCTACGAGCAGTACTTC
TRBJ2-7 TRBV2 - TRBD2 CASREQRLAVYEQYF TGTGCCAGCAGGGAACAGAGACTAGCGGTTTACGAGCAGTACTTC
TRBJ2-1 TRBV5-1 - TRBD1 CASSLPGTGHNEQFF TGCGCCAGCAGCTTACCCGGGACAGGGCACAATGAGCAGTTCTTC
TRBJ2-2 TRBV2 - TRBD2 CASSEASGTNTGELFF TGTGCCAGCAGTGAGGCTAGCGGGACGAACACCGGGGAGCTGTTTTTT
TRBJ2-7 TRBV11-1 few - CASSLAGVYEQYF TGTGCCAGCAGCTTAGCAGGGGTCTACGAGCAGTACTTC
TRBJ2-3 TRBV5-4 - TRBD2 CASSLASGGIGDTQYF TGTGCCAGCAGCTTGGCTAGCGGGGGGATCGGGGATACGCAGTATTTT
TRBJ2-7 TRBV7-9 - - CASSSTEVGSYEQYF TGTGCCAGCAGCTCGACCGAAGTGGGGAGCTACGAGCAGTACTTC